The present T cell receptor beta chain was sequenced within a study of OX40 agonist ivuxolimab in advanced cancers. Whole-study context: Dose-escalation patients had hepatocellular carcinoma, melanoma, renal cell or head and neck cancer.

Trimming removed 6 bases at V and 0 bases at J, with 18 bases between. Germline assignment: CDR1 MDHEN and CDR2 SYDVKM. The length of the CDR3 is 18 residues. Profiled with immunoSEQ multiplex PCR; TCRdb holds only in-frame clones, not every one. The sample records around 76,000 clones, around four fifths being singletons. Points from the study as a whole: In a subset of nonresponders, normalized T-cell clonal expansion was also low.

This clone has just a few counts. What it binds is not known. The sample in question was CD4+ or CD8+ T cells sorted from blood, obtained in a trial of the OX40 agonist ivuxolimab. This TCR derives from an adult with an advanced solid tumor such as melanoma, head and neck, liver or kidney cancer. The rearrangement joins TRBV28 to TRBJ2-6, with D unclear. CDR3 bases: TGTGCCAGCAGCTGGACCGTAGGCCCAATCTCTGGGGCCAACGTCCTGACTTTC. It encodes CASSWTVGPISGANVLTF.